Here is one T cell receptor (beta chain) with its context. Its matching antigen is unknown. It was with 60 Vbeta and 13 Jbeta primers that the PCR ran. Clones were read by immunoSEQ multiplex PCR, and TCRdb kept only the in-frame ones, dropping some. Of 140,000 to 150,000 clones in the sample, about 80% were seen once. The data were taken from a study of cytomegalovirus exposure and HLA in healthy donors. Study information: Membership in the Caucasian-associated ancestry cluster was found for 81% of 398 genotyped donors.

This CDR3 spans 15 amino acids. Trimming took 5 bases from V and 3 from J; bases not matched to a gene: 4. The germline gives CDR1 PRHDT, CDR2 FYEKMQ (reference sequence). Whole-study findings and limits: Among donors in an Asian-associated ancestry cluster, a later analysis reportedly found fewer N-insertions than the roughly 700-donor mean. When analyzed later, a missense DCLRE1C variant was found to be linked to TCR beta V- and J-gene trimming. A further, later analysis showed that HLA-associated TCR beta chains (compared with equally common others) were more clonally expanded.

The source is a man aged 40-50 years in good health and CMV-seropositive. Sequencing used PBMCs. The V call is TRBV13, the J call TRBJ2-3; the match to TRBD2 covers 11 bases. CDR3 in DNA: TGTGCCAGCAGCGAACTAGCGGGAGTAACAGATACGCAGTATTTT. Its protein is CASSELAGVTDTQYF.